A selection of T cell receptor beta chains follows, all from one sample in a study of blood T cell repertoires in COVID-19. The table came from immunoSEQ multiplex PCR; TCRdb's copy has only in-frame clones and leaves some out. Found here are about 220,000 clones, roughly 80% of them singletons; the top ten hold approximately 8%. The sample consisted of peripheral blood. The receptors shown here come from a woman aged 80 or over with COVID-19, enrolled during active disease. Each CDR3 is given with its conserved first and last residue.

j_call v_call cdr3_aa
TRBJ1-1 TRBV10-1 CASSETRITEAFF
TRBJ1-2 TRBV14 CASSPGQPYGYTF
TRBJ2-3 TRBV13 CASSLRLAGVGDTQYF
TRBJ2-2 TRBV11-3 CASSLGLAGTGELFF
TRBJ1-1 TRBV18 CASSAGLNTEAFF
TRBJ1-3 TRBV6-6 CASSSSGTGGNTIYF
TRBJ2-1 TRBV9 CASSVVPSGRSSYNEQFF
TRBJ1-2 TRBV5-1 CASSPSPKTLYYGYTF
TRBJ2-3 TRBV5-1 CASSWGRGNTDTQYF
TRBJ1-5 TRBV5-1 CASRPDLSGQPQHF
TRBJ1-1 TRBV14 CASSQAGVGKAFF
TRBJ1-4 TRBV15 CATSSGQGTNEKLFF
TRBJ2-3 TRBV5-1 CASSLNQGPTDTQYF
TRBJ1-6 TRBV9 CASSEGPASPLHF
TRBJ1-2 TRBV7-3 CASSLSQGASGYTF
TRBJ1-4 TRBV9 CASSVEGGEGSEKLFF
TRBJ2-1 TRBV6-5 CASSYDAGALSEQFF
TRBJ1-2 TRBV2 CASSVSPGIYGYTF
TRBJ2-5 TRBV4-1 CASSPGLAGGLETQYF
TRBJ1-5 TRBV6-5 CASSPRGTYQPQHF
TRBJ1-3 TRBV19 CASSIAATGAGNTIYF
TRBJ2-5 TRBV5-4 CASSWRTGRVETQYF
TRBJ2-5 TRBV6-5 CASRSGLAGKETQYF
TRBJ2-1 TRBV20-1 CSASTWDREYNEQFF
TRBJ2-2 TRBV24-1 CATSESGRERTGELFF
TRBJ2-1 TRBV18 CATGSSYNEQFF
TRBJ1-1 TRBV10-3 CAISEKQGVTEAFF
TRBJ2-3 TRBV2 CATLAGGSSDTQYF
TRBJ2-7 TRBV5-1 CASSLEGSGTEQYF
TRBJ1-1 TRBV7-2 CASSLAVAGKAFF
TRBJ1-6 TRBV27 CASRRDRGNSPLHF
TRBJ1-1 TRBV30 CAWAAGGITEAFF
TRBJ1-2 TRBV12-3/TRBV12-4 CASSQGNIGYTF
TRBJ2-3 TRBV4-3 CASSQGLVGTDTQYF
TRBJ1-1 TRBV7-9 CASMRTVGVAFF
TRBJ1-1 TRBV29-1 CSVTRGMNTEAFF
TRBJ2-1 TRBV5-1 CASSLLAGTPWDEQFF
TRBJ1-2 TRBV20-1 CSAYRDGYTF
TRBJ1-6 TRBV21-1 CASSTRGSKDSPLHF
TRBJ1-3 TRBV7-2 CASSRPPSGNTIYF
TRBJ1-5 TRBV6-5 CASSGTGGSQPQHF
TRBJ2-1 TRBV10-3 CATTGTGDNEQFF
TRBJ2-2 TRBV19 CASSNRGNTGELFF
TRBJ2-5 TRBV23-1 CASSQPGEETQYF
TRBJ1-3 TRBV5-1 CASSFGGALGNTIYF
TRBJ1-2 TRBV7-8 CASSSELYGYTF